A single sample is the source of the 2 T cell receptor beta chains below, sequenced in a study of T cell responses to AZD1222 COVID-19 vaccine. The protocol was immunoSEQ multiplex PCR, while the TCRdb copy is restricted to in-frame clones and leaves out a portion. The profile shows roughly 120,000 clones, about 90% of them singletons. Sequencing was performed on peripheral blood, taken on day 0 of AZD1222 vaccination. These receptors all come from an adult in good health.

This rearrangement joins TRBV6-5 to TRBJ2-3, with TRBD2 identical over 9 bases. Germline loops: CDR1 MNHEY, CDR2 SVGAGI. The CDR3 runs to 13 residues. After removal of 6 bases from V and 5 bases from J, the junction contained 3 bases not matched to a gene. The CDR3 DNA is TGTGCCAGCAGGGAGACTAGCGGAGATACGCAGTATTTT. Protein product: CASRETSGDTQYF.

The gene calls are TRBV7-9 and TRBJ2-5; D perhaps matches TRBD1 (5 bases). This CDR3 is 13 amino acids long. Deletions cut 4 bases from V and 4 bases from J, with 10 bases between. Germline loops: CDR1 SEHNR, CDR2 FQNEAQ (reference sequence). The CDR3 nucleotides read TGTGCCAGCAGCTCGGCAGGGCGAGAGACCCAGTACTTC. Translation gives CASSSAGRETQYF.